These 9 T cell receptor beta chains were sequenced from one sample in a study of response to subunit inactivated influenza vaccine. TCRdb called the RT-PCR reads again in MiXCR, with one record for every CDR3 protein. The data contain just under 550,000 distinct CDR3 sequences, around a quarter of them singletons. This same sample was also taken into another study, of T cells expressing NK-cell markers. That report notes: As the method of synthesis, 5'RACE template switching with UMIs yielded TCR beta cDNA.

The specimen was CD4+ T cells sorted from PBMCs, collected approximately 12 days after vaccination. The receptors derive from a man aged 50 to 59 who received an inactivated influenza vaccine.

Only a few counts were recorded for this clonotype. V usage is TRBV5-1 and J usage is TRBJ2-7; D is perhaps TRBD1 or TRBD2 (5 bases each). The CDR3 runs to 14 residues. The germline V and J ends were trimmed by 5 bases and 7 bases, with 19 bases remaining between them. CDR1 and CDR2 (germline): SGHRS, YFSETQ. CDR3: CASSLGPGTREQYF. The CDR3 DNA follows: TGCGCCAGCAGTCTGGGACCAGGGACCCGGGAGCAGTACTTC.

The rearrangement uses TRBV7-2 and TRBJ2-7, with 10 bases aligning to TRBD1. With 1 base clipped from V and 7 bases from J, the junction kept 4 bases outside the gene matches. The CDR3 is 14 residues long. The V gene's germline CDR1 is SGHTA and CDR2 FQGNSA. The CDR3 DNA follows: TGTGCCAGCAGCTTAGGGGACAGGGGTTTTGAGCAGTACTTC. Translating gives CASSLGDRGFEQYF.

The V gene is TRBV28, the J gene TRBJ1-2; D unresolved. Trimming took off 10 bases at V and 3 bases at J, with 15 bases between the two ends. The germline gives CDR1 MDHEN, CDR2 SYDVKM. CDR3 length: 13 amino acids. The DNA of the CDR3 is TGTGCCACCGACCCCGCCGGATACTATGGCTACACCTTC. It is translated as CATDPAGYYGYTF.

This clonotype was detected only a few times. This rearrangement joins TRBV4-1 to TRBJ2-3, with D perhaps given as TRBD1 or TRBD2 (5 bases each). V lost 1 base, J lost 1 base, and 12 bases lay in between. CDR3 size: 16 residues. Germline V gene sequence: CDR1 MGHRA, CDR2 YSYEKL. The DNA of the CDR3 is TGCGCCAGCAGCCAAGGAGCCTTGGGGGGCACAGATACGCAGTATTTT. This codes for CASSQGALGGTDTQYF.

This clonotype has more than one count but fewer than ten. The chain combines TRBV12-3 or TRBV12-4 with TRBJ2-7; the match to TRBD2 covers 10 bases. This CDR3 is 20 amino acids long. Trimming took 7 bases from V and 0 from J; bases not matched to a gene: 21. CDR3: CASTILLQGGLAGVSYEQYF. The CDR3 DNA is TGTGCCAGCACCATTCTTCTTCAGGGGGGCCTAGCGGGGGTCTCCTACGAGCAGTACTTC.

This clonotype occurred a few times. V is TRBV5-6 and J is TRBJ1-6; maybe TRBD1 (6 bases). This CDR3 region has 15 residues. The germline V and J ends were trimmed by 2 bases and 9 bases, with 15 bases remaining between them. CDR1 is SGHDT, CDR2 YYEEEE, per germline. CDR3 coding DNA: TGTGCCAGCAGCTTCGAACAGGGCATAATTTCACCCCTCCACTTT. This gives the protein CASSFEQGIISPLHF.

The V call is TRBV6-1, the J call TRBJ2-1; the D gene is possibly TRBD2 (6 bases). CDR3 length equals 14 residues. CDR1 and CDR2 from the germline V gene are MNHNS and SASEGT. V was clipped by 5 bases and J by 5 bases, with 13 bases between them. This chain's CDR3 is CASSPTSYNNEQFF. The CDR3, as DNA: TGTGCCAGCAGTCCTACTAGCTATAACAATGAGCAGTTCTTC.

This clonotype was observed a handful of times. The V gene is TRBV10-3, the J gene TRBJ2-4; 9 positions match TRBD1. The V and J ends lost 10 bases and 6 bases, in that order; junction bases with no gene match: 4. This CDR3 contains 12 residues. CDR1 and CDR2 (germline): ENHRY, SYGVKD. CDR3 protein: CASSDRGNIQYF. The CDR3 nucleotides are TGTGCCAGTTCGGACAGGGGAAACATTCAGTACTTC.

The rearrangement links TRBV11-1 to TRBJ2-1; possibly TRBD1 or TRBD2 for D (5 bases each). This CDR3 is built from 18 residues. V was pared by 5 bases and J by 0 bases, with 20 bases between. CDR1 is SGHAT, CDR2 FQDESV, per germline (reference sequence). CDR3 sequence reads: CASSPRPRPGSSYNEQFF. The CDR3 bases are TGTGCCAGCAGCCCACGCCCCAGACCAGGGAGCTCCTACAATGAGCAGTTCTTC.